The source of this TCR beta chain is a study of read filtering for tumor transcriptome and immune sequencing (dated by TCRdb to 2020 to 2021). Regarding the study in general: The cohort had around 18 male and approximately 15 female patients with a mean age of around 69 years, ranging from about 47 to 90. Per sample, about 3.5 to 11 million TCR-region mapped reads were obtained with IR-seq, compared with only roughly 75 to 1,400 with RNA-seq. One of the main goals was to work out a read-filtering strategy for immune repertoire data, in particular whether clonotypes backed by only a single read should be removed. Under revised international staging, 8 patients fell into R-ISS I, 15 or so into R-ISS II and six or seven into R-ISS III. Using the same bone marrow samples, the study ran both targeted immune repertoire sequencing and bulk whole-transcriptome sequencing and then compared the TCR repertoires from each method. After DNase treatment, whole-transcriptome libraries were prepared using the TruSeq RNA Access Library Prep Kit. The full study reports these points: Compared with RNA-seq, IR-seq captured clonotypes at much higher depth and more reliably, and a smaller IR-seq throughput was enough to identify most shared clonotypes. Single-read clonotypes made up roughly four fifths of clonotypes but roughly 3.2% of total reads in IR-seq, and 70% to 75% of clonotypes and approximately 47% of reads in RNA-seq. The sorted CD138-negative fraction was not purified T cells but a mixed bone marrow immune population. When single-read clonotypes were removed, the proportions of shared clonotypes in IR-seq and RNA-seq correlated more strongly.

V was cut back by 5 bases and J by 3 bases, leaving a gap of 5 bases between them. There are 11 amino acids in the CDR3, from cysteine to phenylalanine inclusive. Here the CDR3 DNA is all that survives: 33 bases in frame from base 1. Based on the germline V gene (reference sequence), the CDR1 and CDR2 sequences are SGHAT and FQDESV. TCR libraries were built from 300 to 450 ng RNA with the Immunoverse kit, using molecular barcoded adaptors covering alpha/delta and beta/gamma chains. TCR library preparation used the same RNA that was used for transcriptome sequencing. TCR libraries were sequenced on an Illumina HiSeq 4000 with 2 x 150 cycles. In the source study's methods: TCR reads were aligned to human V, D, J and C references and assembled into CDR3 clonotypes with MiXCR, including quality filtering and error correction. The tcR package in R was used to analyze clonotype counts and gene usage diversity. For inspection of raw mapping reads, RNA-seq reads were mapped by STAR aligner version 2.5.3a onto GRCh37 of the human genome. To test the effect of sequencing depth on detected clonotypes, IR-seq fastq files were randomly downsampled using Seqtk 1.3. Starting from the raw public reads, TCRdb applied fastp trimming at Q25, assembled clones with MiXCR and retained in-frame beta chains. A single entry per CDR3 protein holds the most common genes and DNA from its merged rows. The V and J calls were not made by the authors but by TCRdb's processing. Within this sample are 42,000 or so distinct CDR3 sequences, with around an eighth of them counted one time only. The ten biggest clones cover roughly 31% of the sample.

This clonotype has more than one count but fewer than ten. Its antigen target is currently unknown. Per-nucleotide qualities are absent, and no much larger clonotype sits a single base away. Bone marrow was sampled from every patient at the time of active disease. Isolation of bone marrow mononuclear cells was performed by Ficoll-Hypaque density gradient centrifugation. Myeloma plasma cells were removed and CD138-negative cells were collected by negative selection after labeling with CD138 magnetic microbeads on a MACS separator. The purity of the isolated cells was checked by flow cytometry with CD138 antibodies on an Attune NxT. Total RNA was extracted using TRIzol reagent and was quantified on a NanoDrop spectrophotometer. For each patient, the CD138-negative bone marrow sample underwent paired RNA-seq and IR-seq.

The rearranged chain carries TRBV11-1 and TRBJ2-7, with the D segment possibly TRBD1 or TRBD2, each aligning over 5 bases. The TCR comes from a donor at least 40 years old with multiple myeloma. The sequenced sample consisted of a population of CD138-negative cells sorted from bone marrow. This specimen's cell subset or site label, per the study, means: bone marrow mononuclear cells depleted of CD138+ plasma/myeloma cells by negative magnetic selection. CDR3 protein: CASSGGYEQYF. The sequenced DNA: TGTGCCAGCAGCGGGGGCTACGAGCAGTACTTC.